The clone carrying this T cell receptor (beta chain) was seen a few times. The ends lost 10 bases at V and 7 bases at J; junction bases unmatched: 6. CDR1 MNHEY and CDR2 SMNVEV come from the germline V gene (reference sequence). The CDR3 runs to 13 residues. Sequenced by immunoSEQ multiplex PCR; TCRdb stores in-frame clones only, minus some. Among about 27,000 clones listed, about four fifths were seen once. The sample belongs to a study of blood T cell repertoires in COVID-19. The overall study: Material from acute and convalescent COVID-19 was sourced from the United States, Italy and Spain.

This rearrangement joins TRBV27 to TRBJ1-6, with TRBD1 identical over 8 bases. Sequenced sample: peripheral blood. This receptor was obtained from a man between 65 and 79 years old with acute or convalescent COVID-19. The CDR3 DNA is TGTGCCACCAGGACAGGGTTAAATTCACCCCTCCACTTT. Encoded protein: CATRTGLNSPLHF.